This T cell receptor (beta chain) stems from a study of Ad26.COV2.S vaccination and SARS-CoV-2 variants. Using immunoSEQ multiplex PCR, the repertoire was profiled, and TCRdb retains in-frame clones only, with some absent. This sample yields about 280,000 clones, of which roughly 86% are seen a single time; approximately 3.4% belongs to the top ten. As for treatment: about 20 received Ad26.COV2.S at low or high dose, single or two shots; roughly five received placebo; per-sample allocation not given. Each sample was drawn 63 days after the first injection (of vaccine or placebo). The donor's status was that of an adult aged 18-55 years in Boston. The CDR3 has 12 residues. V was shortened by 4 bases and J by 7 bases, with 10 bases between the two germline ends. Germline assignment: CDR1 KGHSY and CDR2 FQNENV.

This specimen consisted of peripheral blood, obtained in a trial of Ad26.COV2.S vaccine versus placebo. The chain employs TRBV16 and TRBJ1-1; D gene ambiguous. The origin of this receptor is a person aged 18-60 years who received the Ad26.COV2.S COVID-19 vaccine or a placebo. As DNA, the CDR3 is TGTGCCAGCAGCCTTAACAGCCGTGAAGCTTTCTTT. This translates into CASSLNSREAFF.